Following are 21 T cell receptor beta chains from one sample sequenced in a study of shared clonotypes between healthy human individuals. Repertoires were generated with immunoSEQ multiplex PCR, while TCRdb's copy carries only in-frame clones and drops some. The sample records about 960,000 clones, around three quarters being singletons. Sequenced sample: memory CD4+ T cells sorted from blood. Documented subset: CD45RA-negative fraction. The receptors were sampled from a man younger than 35 in good health.

This clone has more than one count but fewer than ten. The chain employs TRBV27 and TRBJ2-7, with 8 nucleotides matching TRBD1. The CDR3 spans 13 residues. V lost 7 bases to trimming and J lost 1 base; unmatched junction nucleotides: 3. Germline loops: CDR1 MNHEY, CDR2 SMNVEV (reference sequence). The CDR3 DNA is TGTGCCAGCAAACGGACAGGGTCCTACGAGCAGTACTTC. Translated, it gives CASKRTGSYEQYF.

V and J are TRBV6-5 and TRBJ2-2; possible D gene TRBD1, 6 bases. V was pared by 7 bases and J by 4 bases, with 13 bases between. The CDR3 consists of 14 residues. CDR1 MNHEY and CDR2 SVGAGI come from the germline V gene. CDR3 DNA sequence: TGTGCCAGCATCGGGCAGGGGTTCACCGGGGAGCTGTTTTTT. Translating gives CASIGQGFTGELFF.

The chain combines TRBV28 with TRBJ2-3; TRBD1 matches 8 bases. This CDR3 has 15 residues. Germline values: CDR1 MDHEN, CDR2 SYDVKM. Unmatched junction bases numbered 4, after V lost 2 bases and J lost 3 bases. The CDR3 region has the DNA TGTGCCAGCAGTTTAGGACAGGGTAGGACAGATACGCAGTATTTT. It translates to CASSLGQGRTDTQYF.

The genes are TRBV6-1 and TRBJ2-2; 8 bases fit TRBD2. V lost 1 base to trimming and J lost 8 bases; unmatched junction nucleotides: 3. Germline lookup yields CDR1 MNHNS and CDR2 SASEGT. The CDR3 spans 14 residues. In DNA, the CDR3 is TGTGCCAGCAGTGAAGGGTCTAGCGGGGGGGAGCTGTTTTTT. Translation gives CASSEGSSGGELFF.

The chain couples TRBV5-1 to TRBJ2-1, with D unresolved. The germline CDR1 and CDR2 sequences are SGHRS and YFSETQ. V was clipped by 0 bases and J by 5 bases, with 12 bases between them. The CDR3 sequence is 15 residues long. The CDR3 loop is CASSLGQVSHNEQFF. The CDR3 DNA is TGCGCCAGCAGCTTGGGACAAGTCAGCCACAATGAGCAGTTCTTC.

CDR3 sequence reads: CASSLASGGLETQYF. The CDR3 DNA follows: TGTGCCAGCAGTTTGGCTAGCGGGGGGTTGGAGACCCAGTACTTC. The J gene is TRBJ2-5, the V gene TRBV28; 11 bases align to TRBD2. The CDR3 is 15 amino acids. The V gene end was trimmed by 3 bases and the J gene end by 5 bases; junction bases not matched to a gene: 5. Germline V gene data show CDR1 as MDHEN and CDR2 as SYDVKM.

This clone was observed a handful of times. CDR3 residues: CASMNTALGYTF. The CDR3 DNA is TGTGCCAGCATGAACACAGCGCTAGGCTACACCTTC. V is TRBV6-1 and J is TRBJ1-2; D unclear. V dropped 7 bases and J dropped 8 bases, with 14 bases sitting between them. The CDR3 is made up of 12 amino acids. Per germline, CDR1 MNHNS and CDR2 SASEGT.

The V and J genes are TRBV6-4 and TRBJ2-2; D remains ambiguous. V lost 6 bases and J lost 6, with 17 bases in between. The CDR3 is made up of 15 amino acids. CDR1 MRHNA and CDR2 SNTAGT come from the germline V gene. This CDR3 reads CASSEDPTPPGELFF. DNA of the CDR3: TGTGCCAGCAGCGAGGACCCGACACCTCCCGGGGAGCTGTTTTTT.

The chain combines TRBV29-1 with TRBJ2-5; TRBD2 is a possible D gene (5 bases). CDR3 length: 12 residues. Germline V gene lookup returns CDR1 SQVTM and CDR2 ANQGSEA. Trimming stripped 3 bases from V and 5 bases from J, with 10 bases between. In nucleotides, the CDR3 is TGCAGCGTTGATGACCCGGGGGAGACCCAGTACTTC. This codes for CSVDDPGETQYF.

The V and J genes are TRBV28 and TRBJ1-5, with a weak D call TRBD1 (6 bases). Between the trimmed V and J ends, which lost 4 bases and 7 bases, there was a span of 11 bases. Germline-derived CDR1 and CDR2 are MDHEN and SYDVKM. The CDR3 loop spans 13 amino acids. The CDR3 spells CASSYRALQPQHF. CDR3 coding DNA: TGTGCCAGCAGTTACAGGGCACTCCAGCCCCAGCATTTT. Full variable domain (outside the CDR3, taken from reference TRBV28 and TRBJ1-5): DVKVTQSSRYLVKRTGEKVFLECVQDMDHENMFWYRQDPGLGLRLIYFSYDVKMKEKGDIPEGYSVSREKKERFSLILESASTNQTSMYLCASSYRALQPQHFGDGTRLSIL.

The rearrangement uses TRBV7-9 and TRBJ1-3; tentative D call: TRBD1 (6 bases). The V end lost 8 bases, the J end lost 0 bases, and 14 bases lay between the germline ends. The CDR3 length is 15 residues. The germline CDR1 and CDR2 sequences are SEHNR and FQNEAQ (reference sequence). Written as DNA, the CDR3 is TGTGCCAGCTCCCAGTACAGGGACTCTGGAAACACCATATATTTT. Amino acids: CASSQYRDSGNTIYF.

The V call is TRBV11-3, the J call TRBJ2-5; the match to TRBD2 covers 14 bases. V gave up 5 bases and J gave up 5 bases; unmatched junction bases: 7. CDR3 length: 16 amino acids. CDR1 is SGHNT and CDR2 is YENEEA in the germline V gene. Written as DNA, the CDR3 is TGTGCCAGCAGCCCTGGGACTAGCGGGAGTGGGGAGACCCAGTACTTC. Protein product: CASSPGTSGSGETQYF.

The rearrangement uses TRBV29-1 and TRBJ1-1; 12 positions agree with TRBD1. Germline CDR1 SQVTM, CDR2 ANQGSEA. The CDR3 runs to 16 residues. The V gene end was trimmed by 1 base and the J gene end by 5 bases; junction bases not matched to a gene: 8. CDR3 bases: TGCAGCGTTGAAGTGGCCGGGACAGGGGGCCGGACTGAAGCTTTCTTT. It yields the protein CSVEVAGTGGRTEAFF. Complete variable domain (other parts from reference TRBV29-1 and TRBJ1-1): SAVISQKPSRDICQRGTSLTIQCQVDSQVTMMFWYRQQPGQSLTLIATANQGSEATYESGFVIDKFPISRPNLTFSTLTVSNMSPEDSSIYLCSVEVAGTGGRTEAFFGQGTRLTVV.

The V gene is TRBV5-4, the J gene TRBJ1-2; 9 bases are a match to TRBD1. The length of the CDR3 is 15 residues. The germline V gene encodes CDR1 SGHNT and CDR2 YYREEE (reference sequence). Trimming cost V 0 bases and J 8 bases; bases outside gene matches: 8. The CDR3 sequence: CASSLGDRDVGGYTF. The CDR3 DNA reads TGTGCCAGCAGCTTGGGGGACAGGGACGTCGGCGGCTACACCTTC. Variable domain in full (rest from reference TRBV5-4 and TRBJ1-2): ETGVTQSPTHLIKTRGQQVTLRCSSQSGHNTVSWYQQALGQGPQFIFQYYREEENGRGNFPPRFSGLQFPNYSSELNVNALELDDSALYLCASSLGDRDVGGYTFGSGTRLTVV.

The chain combines TRBV7-2 with TRBJ2-2; tentative D call: TRBD2 (5 bases). This CDR3 region has 15 residues. With 11 bases removed from V and 0 bases from J, the gap between germline ends came to 16 bases. CDR1 and CDR2 from the germline V gene are SGHTA and FQGNSA. The CDR3 spells CAASRGGSNTGELFF. As DNA, the CDR3 is TGTGCCGCAAGCCGTGGCGGGTCGAACACCGGGGAGCTGTTTTTT.

The genes are TRBV2 and TRBJ2-7, with D hard to call. The germline V and J ends were trimmed by 7 bases and 0 bases, with 10 bases remaining between them. Germline CDR1 and CDR2: SNHLY and FYNNEI. The CDR3 runs to 13 residues. This CDR3 reads CASNPRHSYEQYF. The CDR3 DNA follows: TGTGCCAGCAATCCCCGGCACTCCTACGAGCAGTACTTC.

The chain employs TRBV6-5 and TRBJ2-1; D remains ambiguous. V was shortened by 2 bases and J by 9 bases, with 11 bases between the two germline ends. The CDR3 is made up of 13 amino acids. In germline, CDR1 is MNHEY, CDR2 SVGAGI. CDR3 amino acids: CASSYRSGTEQFF. The DNA of the CDR3 is TGTGCCAGCAGTTACCGGTCAGGTACTGAGCAGTTCTTC.

V gene TRBV15 combines with J gene TRBJ2-3; 10 bases line up with TRBD2. The CDR3 consists of 16 residues. Germline-derived CDR1 and CDR2 are LNHNV and YYDKDF (reference sequence). The V and J ends lost 1 base and 3 bases, in that order; junction bases with no gene match: 4. The chain's CDR3 is CATSRGASGRTDTQYF. CDR3 sequence (DNA): TGTGCCACCAGCAGAGGGGCTAGCGGGAGAACAGATACGCAGTATTTT.

This clone was counted once. V usage is TRBV7-9 and J usage is TRBJ2-7; no reliable D call. V lost 3 bases, J lost 4 bases, and 7 bases lay in between. CDR1 is SEHNR, CDR2 FQNEAQ, per germline (reference sequence). The CDR3 covers 12 residues. The chain's CDR3 is CASSFNRYEQYF. The CDR3 DNA sequence: TGTGCCAGCAGCTTTAACAGATACGAGCAGTACTTC.

This rearrangement joins TRBV5-8 to TRBJ2-5, with D possibly being TRBD2 (5 bases). Germline CDR1 and CDR2: SGHTS and YDEGEE. V gave up 4 bases and J gave up 5 bases, with 12 bases separating them. The CDR3 covers 13 residues. This CDR3 reads CASSPSSRETQYF. CDR3 coding DNA: TGTGCCAGCAGCCCTAGCTCTCGGGAGACCCAGTACTTC.

The chain recombines TRBV11-2 with TRBJ1-2, with D perhaps TRBD1 (5 bases). Per germline, CDR1 SGHAT and CDR2 FQNNGV. The CDR3 runs to 14 residues. With 5 bases removed from V and 4 bases from J, the gap between germline ends came to 14 bases. The CDR3 DNA reads TGTGCCAGCAGCCCCTCTGACAGAGTCTATGGCTACACCTTC. It yields the protein CASSPSDRVYGYTF.